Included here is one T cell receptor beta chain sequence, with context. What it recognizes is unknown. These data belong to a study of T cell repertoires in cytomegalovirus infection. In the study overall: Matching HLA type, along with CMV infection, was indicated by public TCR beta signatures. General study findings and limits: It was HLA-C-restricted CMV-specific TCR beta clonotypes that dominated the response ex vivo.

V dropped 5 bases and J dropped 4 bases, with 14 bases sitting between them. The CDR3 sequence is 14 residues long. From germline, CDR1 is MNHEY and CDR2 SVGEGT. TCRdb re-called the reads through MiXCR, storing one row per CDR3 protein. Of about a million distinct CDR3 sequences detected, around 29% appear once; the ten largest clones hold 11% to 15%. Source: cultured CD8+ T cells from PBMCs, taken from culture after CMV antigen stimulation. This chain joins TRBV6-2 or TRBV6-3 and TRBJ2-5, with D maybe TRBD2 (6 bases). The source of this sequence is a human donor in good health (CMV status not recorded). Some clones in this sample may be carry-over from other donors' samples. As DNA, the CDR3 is TGTGCCAGCAGTACCGACGGGCGGGGAGAGACCCAGTACTTC. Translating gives CASSTDGRGETQYF.